Listed below are T cell receptor beta chains from one sample, sequenced in a study of OX40 agonist ivuxolimab in advanced cancers. Assay used: immunoSEQ multiplex PCR; TCRdb lists only in-frame clones, some missing. This repertoire shows approximately 20,000 clones, approximately 87% found once; its top ten account for more than 15%. The material sequenced was CD4+ or CD8+ T cells sorted from blood, taken in a trial of the OX40 agonist ivuxolimab. These TCRs come from an adult with an advanced solid tumor such as melanoma, head and neck, liver or kidney cancer. The CDR3 runs from the conserved cysteine through the conserved F or W.

cdr3_aa: CASRGEGNSPLHF
v_call: TRBV2

cdr3_aa: CASSPGTGGLYGYTF
v_call: TRBV19

cdr3_aa: CASSYRDGLRDTQYF
v_call: TRBV5-6

cdr3_aa: CASSWGRAGADTDTQYF
v_call: TRBV5-8

cdr3_aa: CASSPAGRSEQYF
v_call: TRBV18

cdr3_aa: CASSQEKAGAYEQYF
v_call: TRBV4-3

cdr3_aa: CASSHTGGKLSGANVLTF
v_call: TRBV11-2

cdr3_aa: CASGLADQGNPWGRAQYF
v_call: TRBV12-5

cdr3_aa: CASSLEEGSRYEQYF
v_call: TRBV5-1

cdr3_aa: CASSQGQYNEQFF
v_call: TRBV7-2

cdr3_aa: CATSRAAGQGSGNTIYF
v_call: TRBV15

cdr3_aa: CASSYAGVRYEQYF
v_call: TRBV6-5

cdr3_aa: CASSPTAGSRGYEQYF
v_call: TRBV4-1

cdr3_aa: CASSFGRGYGYTF
v_call: TRBV27

cdr3_aa: CAWSVSGNTIYF
v_call: TRBV30

cdr3_aa: CASSHFSGGTDTQYF
v_call: TRBV6-6

cdr3_aa: CASSQEGASYEQYF
v_call: TRBV16

cdr3_aa: CATGLLAGVKDTQYF
v_call: TRBV15

cdr3_aa: CAGVGGGVAKNIQYF
v_call: TRBV25-1

cdr3_aa: CAIKSGADTQYF
v_call: TRBV14

cdr3_aa: CASSLQAISTYNEQFF
v_call: TRBV27

cdr3_aa: CASSQTAGAYGYTF
v_call: TRBV5-6

cdr3_aa: CAWSASGGNYGYTF
v_call: TRBV30

cdr3_aa: CASSLSGNTEAFF
v_call: TRBV11-2

cdr3_aa: CASSQDKRDTDTQYF
v_call: TRBV7-9

cdr3_aa: CASSHGLAGAWAQETQYF
v_call: TRBV4-1

cdr3_aa: CASSLGSGNTIYF
v_call: TRBV5-1

cdr3_aa: CASSEAGLAGGLGLFF
v_call: TRBV6-1

cdr3_aa: CASSSPDATQFF
v_call: TRBV6-5

cdr3_aa: CASSIAPGGTYEQFF
v_call: TRBV19

cdr3_aa: CASSDGPFRETQYF
v_call: TRBV10-2

cdr3_aa: CASSLEAGANVLTF
v_call: TRBV5-4

cdr3_aa: CASSIGRQGRSEQFF
v_call: TRBV19

cdr3_aa: CASRQAGYEQYF
v_call: TRBV14

cdr3_aa: CASKSGLNTEAFF
v_call: TRBV25-1

cdr3_aa: CASSQDSPQETQYF
v_call: TRBV7-7

cdr3_aa: CASSVRDRGKNIQYF
v_call: TRBV7-8

cdr3_aa: CASSEWENTEAFF
v_call: TRBV2

cdr3_aa: CASSYRASGPSYEQYF
v_call: TRBV6-6

cdr3_aa: CASSQPAGEAFF
v_call: TRBV6-6

cdr3_aa: CASSYSSNQPQHF
v_call: TRBV2

cdr3_aa: CASSDGTSGGNEQFF
v_call: TRBV6-4

cdr3_aa: CASSLTSGRGSGELFF
v_call: TRBV7-2

cdr3_aa: CASSLGAAYNEQFF
v_call: TRBV7-9

cdr3_aa: CASSEILQGWDQETQYF
v_call: TRBV2

cdr3_aa: CASSIGGSGANVLTF
v_call: TRBV19

cdr3_aa: CATSRGGSGNIYEQYF
v_call: TRBV15

cdr3_aa: CAIRPGQDSNQPQHF
v_call: TRBV10-3

cdr3_aa: CASSYRGGEAFF
v_call: TRBV11-3

cdr3_aa: CASSYFGGTEAFF
v_call: TRBV6-5

cdr3_aa: CASSQGQVPYEQYF
v_call: TRBV2

cdr3_aa: CASSLEDFLSTDTQYF
v_call: TRBV5-1

cdr3_aa: CASSELKGQGSEQYF
v_call: TRBV7-8

cdr3_aa: CASSPQDTLTDTQYF
v_call: TRBV18

cdr3_aa: CASRGDRYYEQYF
v_call: TRBV11-2

cdr3_aa: CASSEPNRGPYEQYF
v_call: TRBV6-1

cdr3_aa: CASRLGGTTYEQYF
v_call: TRBV7-9

cdr3_aa: CASSRGTGDEKLFF
v_call: TRBV5-1

cdr3_aa: CASSRARGNNEQFF
v_call: TRBV19